The 21 T cell receptor beta chains listed next were all sequenced from one sample in a study of blood T cell repertoires in COVID-19. Using immunoSEQ multiplex PCR, the repertoire was profiled, and TCRdb retains in-frame clones only, with some absent. There are 200,000 to 250,000 clones in the sample; 86% occur only once, and 6.2% lies in the top ten. Material for sequencing was peripheral blood. The receptors here all came from a man in his 60s with acute or convalescent COVID-19.

The chain uses TRBV19 and TRBJ1-1; TRBD1 matches 8 bases. Germline V gene lookup returns CDR1 LNHDA and CDR2 SQIVND (reference sequence). The CDR3 is made up of 14 amino acids. Trimming removed 5 bases from V and 1 base from J; junction bases left unmatched: 3. The CDR3 is CASSVTGANTEAFF. CDR3 DNA: TGTGCCAGTAGTGTGACAGGGGCGAACACTGAAGCTTTCTTT.

The chain employs TRBV6-6 and TRBJ1-1; 7 bases line up with TRBD1. Unmatched junction bases numbered 5, after V lost 7 bases and J lost 3 bases. CDR3 size: 13 residues. The germline V gene has CDR1 MNHNY and CDR2 SVGAGI (reference sequence). The DNA of the CDR3 is TGTGCCAGCACGAGACAGGGAGACACTGAAGCTTTCTTT. Its protein product is CASTRQGDTEAFF.

The chain carries TRBV5-1 and TRBJ1-3; D gene uncertain. Germline V gene data show CDR1 as SGHRS and CDR2 as YFSETQ. V gave up 0 bases and J gave up 3 bases, with 7 bases separating them. The CDR3 sequence is 14 residues long. CDR3 bases: TGCGCCAGCAGCTTGGATACTATTGGAAACACCATATATTTT. The encoded protein is CASSLDTIGNTIYF.

The genes are TRBV7-2 and TRBJ1-5; 7 bases align to TRBD1. This CDR3 contains 15 residues. The J segment lost 4 bases and the V segment lost 5 bases, leaving 8 bases of the junction unmatched. Germline V CDR1 and CDR2: SGHTA, FQGNSA. The CDR3 region has the DNA TGTGCCAGCAGCCTCGGGACAGCGCTTAATCAGCCCCAGCATTTT. Translated: CASSLGTALNQPQHF.

The rearrangement uses TRBV19 and TRBJ2-2; 10 bases are shared with TRBD1. The CDR3 has 13 residues. Germline CDR1 reads LNHDA; CDR2 reads SQIVND (reference sequence). J was trimmed by 4 bases and V by 8 bases; bases with no gene match: 1. CDR3 sequence (DNA): TGTGCCAGTGGGACAGGGGTCACCGGGGAGCTGTTTTTT. This encodes CASGTGVTGELFF.

A few counts support this clone. The rearrangement links TRBV19 to TRBJ1-5; D unresolved. Germline CDR1 is LNHDA and CDR2 is SQIVND (reference sequence). This CDR3 is built from 12 residues. Between the trimmed V and J ends, which lost 5 bases and 11 bases, there was a span of 13 bases. This CDR3 is CASSPSKEAQHF. CDR3 nucleotides: TGTGCCAGTAGTCCGTCAAAAGAGGCCCAGCATTTT. The whole variable domain, remainder taken from reference TRBV19 and TRBJ1-5, is DGGITQSPKYLFRKEGQNVTLSCEQNLNHDAMYWYRQDPGQGLRLIYYSQIVNDFQKGDIAEGYSVSREKKESFPLTVTSAQKNPTAFYLCASSPSKEAQHFGDGTRLSIL.

The chain uses TRBV5-1 and TRBJ1-2; TRBD1 is a possible D gene (6 bases). The CDR3 is made up of 16 amino acids. V was shortened by 5 bases and J by 0 bases, with 17 bases between the two germline ends. CDR1 is SGHRS, CDR2 YFSETQ, per germline. This CDR3 reads CASSSGQLLSNYGYTF. CDR3 DNA: TGCGCCAGCAGTTCCGGACAGCTACTCTCTAACTATGGCTACACCTTC.

The genes are TRBV11-2 and TRBJ2-7; maybe TRBD1 (6 bases). The V gene lost 5 bases and the J gene lost 0 bases, with 17 bases spanning the gap. Germline lookup yields CDR1 SGHAT and CDR2 FQNNGV. The CDR3 runs to 16 residues. The CDR3 region has the DNA TGTGCCAGCAGCAGAGCCCGACAGGAGAGCTCCTACGAGCAGTACTTC. Its protein product is CASSRARQESSYEQYF.

The CDR3 loop is CASSPGTGFSGANVLTF. The CDR3 bases are TGTGCCAGCTCACCAGGGACAGGGTTTTCTGGGGCCAACGTCCTGACTTTC. The rearrangement links TRBV18 to TRBJ2-6, with TRBD1 identical over 9 bases. The CDR3 is 17 amino acids. With V trimmed by 2 bases and J by 1 base, 3 bases remained unmatched. Germline V gene lookup returns CDR1 KGHSH and CDR2 LQKENI.

This clone was seen a few times. V usage is TRBV19 and J usage is TRBJ1-1, with D perhaps matching TRBD1 (6 bases). The CDR3 is 15 amino acids. Germline V gives CDR1 LNHDA, CDR2 SQIVND (reference sequence). V was pared by 10 bases and J by 0 bases, with 18 bases between. This chain's CDR3 is CATETGTTMNTEAFF. As DNA, the CDR3 is TGTGCCACTGAAACCGGGACAACCATGAACACTGAAGCTTTCTTT.

The chain combines TRBV12-3 or TRBV12-4 with TRBJ2-7; weak D call: TRBD2 (5 bases). The CDR3 is 12 amino acids. V was trimmed by 3 bases and J by 5 bases, leaving 8 bases between them. CDR3: CASSFTGNEQYF. CDR3 coding DNA: TGTGCCAGCAGTTTCACGGGAAACGAGCAGTACTTC.

This chain joins TRBV28 and TRBJ2-1, with TRBD2 identical over 10 bases. Germline CDR1 is MDHEN and CDR2 is SYDVKM. After removal of 6 bases from V and 3 bases from J, the junction contained 8 bases not matched to a gene. This CDR3 is built from 16 residues. In DNA form, the CDR3 reads TGTGCCAGCAGCTCTAGCGGGAGCAGGGACTACAATGAGCAGTTCTTC. This translates into CASSSSGSRDYNEQFF.

The gene calls are TRBV18 and TRBJ1-1; D is possibly TRBD1 (5 bases). This CDR3 spans 15 amino acids. V shed 3 bases and J shed 6 bases, with 17 bases lying between them. CDR1 and CDR2 from the germline V gene are KGHSH and LQKENI. CDR3 sequence (DNA): TGTGCCAGCTCACCCGCCTCCGGCGGGGCCGCTGAAGCTTTCTTT. Amino acids: CASSPASGGAAEAFF.

The chain combines TRBV5-5 with TRBJ1-1; D perhaps matches TRBD1 (5 bases). The ends were cut back, 4 bases at V and 1 base at J, with 11 bases in the middle. Per germline, CDR1 SGHKS and CDR2 YYEKEE (reference sequence). The CDR3 runs 14 residues. The CDR3 reads CASSRGASNTEAFF. As DNA, the CDR3 is TGTGCCAGCAGCAGGGGCGCCTCGAACACTGAAGCTTTCTTT. The full variable domain, completed using reference TRBV5-5 and TRBJ1-1, is DAGVTQSPTHLIKTRGQQVTLRCSPISGHKSVSWYQQVLGQGPQFIFQYYEKEERGRGNFPDRFSARQFPNYSSELNVNALLLGDSALYLCASSRGASNTEAFFGQGTRLTVV.

The genes are TRBV28 and TRBJ2-1; TRBD1 agrees at 9 bases. Trimming cost V 7 bases and J 2 bases; bases outside gene matches: 6. Per the germline V gene, CDR1 is MDHEN and CDR2 is SYDVKM. The CDR3 consists of 15 residues. CDR3 DNA sequence: TGTGCCAGCATATCCGGGACAGGGCCCTACAATGAGCAGTTCTTC. The encoded protein is CASISGTGPYNEQFF.

The chain uses TRBV9 and TRBJ1-3, with D unclear. Trimming took 0 bases from V and 0 from J, leaving 19 bases between them. Germline CDR1 and CDR2: SGDLS and YYNGEE. This CDR3 is 19 amino acids long. The CDR3 loop reads CASSVEVTRVVDSGNTIYF. The CDR3 DNA reads as TGTGCCAGCAGCGTAGAAGTAACACGGGTGGTCGACTCTGGAAACACCATATATTTT.

This chain joins TRBV20-1 and TRBJ1-1; D is unresolved. The CDR3 has 11 residues. The V gene lost 1 base and the J gene lost 4 bases, with 4 bases spanning the gap. The germline V gene encodes CDR1 DFQATT and CDR2 SNEGSKA (reference sequence). CDR3: CSARAVTEAFF. In nucleotides, the CDR3 is TGCAGTGCTAGAGCTGTCACTGAAGCTTTCTTT.

This clone was detected only a few times. The gene calls are TRBV27 and TRBJ2-7; possibly TRBD2 for D (6 bases). The length of the CDR3 is 14 residues. Germline V gene lookup returns CDR1 MNHEY and CDR2 SMNVEV (reference sequence). V lost 6 bases and J lost 3, with 15 bases in between. This chain's CDR3 is CASSLAGRHYEQYF. CDR3 coding DNA: TGTGCCAGCAGCTTGGCGGGACGCCACTACGAGCAGTACTTC.

The chain links TRBV12-5 to TRBJ1-1; TRBD1 matches at 10 bases. There are 15 residues in the CDR3. V was pared by 5 bases and J by 5 bases, with 8 bases of the junction left unmatched. Germline assignment: CDR1 LGHNT and CDR2 FRNRAP. CDR3 bases: TGTGCTAGTGGTCCGACGACAGGGGGCATTACTGAAGCTTTCTTT. It translates to CASGPTTGGITEAFF.

The V and J genes are TRBV30 and TRBJ1-5, with 7 nucleotides matching TRBD1. The length of the CDR3 is 16 residues. Germline lookup yields CDR1 GTSNPN and CDR2 SVGIG (reference sequence). Trimming cost V 0 bases and J 2 bases; bases outside gene matches: 7. CDR3: CAWSVQGGAGNQPQHF. The CDR3 DNA follows: TGTGCCTGGAGTGTACAAGGGGGCGCGGGCAATCAGCCCCAGCATTTT.

The rearrangement uses TRBV11-2 and TRBJ2-7, with TRBD1 matching 11 bases. V trimming: 1 base; J trimming: 3 bases; junction bases outside the gene matches: 2. This CDR3 spans 15 amino acids. Per the germline V gene, CDR1 is SGHAT and CDR2 is FQNNGV. The CDR3 nucleotides are TGTGCCAGCAGCTTAGGTGGGACAGGGGGCTACGAGCAGTACTTC. Translating it yields CASSLGGTGGYEQYF.